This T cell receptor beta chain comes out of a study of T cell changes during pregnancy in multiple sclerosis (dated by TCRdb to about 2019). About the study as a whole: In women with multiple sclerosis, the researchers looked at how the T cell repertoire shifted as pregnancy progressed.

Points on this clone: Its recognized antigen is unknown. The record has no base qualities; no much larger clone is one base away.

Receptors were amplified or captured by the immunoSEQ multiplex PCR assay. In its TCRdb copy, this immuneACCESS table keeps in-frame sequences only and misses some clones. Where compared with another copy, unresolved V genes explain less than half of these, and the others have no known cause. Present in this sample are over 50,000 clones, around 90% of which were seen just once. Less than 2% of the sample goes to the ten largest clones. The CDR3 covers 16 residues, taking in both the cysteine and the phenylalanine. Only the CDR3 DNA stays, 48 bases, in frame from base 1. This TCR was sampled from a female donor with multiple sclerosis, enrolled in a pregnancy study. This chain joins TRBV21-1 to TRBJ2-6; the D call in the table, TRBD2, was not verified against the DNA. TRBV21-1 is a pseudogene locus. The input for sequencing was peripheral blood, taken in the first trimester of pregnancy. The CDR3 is CASSTTRRGRANVLTF. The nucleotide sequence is TGTGCCAGCAGCACGACCCGCCGCGGCCGGGCCAACGTCCTGACTTTC.